This T cell receptor beta chain emerged from a study of molecular identifiers for immune sequencing clone quantification. Study-wide points: For effector cells, clones above 20 RNA copies held over 98% of molecules; for naive cells, under 1%.

Sorted naive CD8 T cells, about 17,000 to 1,000,000, were sequenced from 10%, 30% or 50% RNA. By sample share, this clonotype is medium-sized. Its antigen is still unknown. For bulk TCR libraries, previously described methods and listed TCR primers were used. TCRdb re-called the PCR reads through MiXCR, storing one row per CDR3 protein. The sample records approximately 9,800 distinct CDR3 sequences, around 17% being singletons. Germline CDR1 and CDR2: SGHNT and YENEEA. The CDR3 totals 14 residues. Trimming cost V 0 bases and J 5 bases; bases outside gene matches: 0. Sequenced input: naive CD8+ T cells from blood, with Jurkat cell RNA spiked in. The sample's subset: FACS-sorted CD8+CD4-CCR7+CD45RA+ naive T cells. The receptor comes from a human donor in good health. Some libraries in this study had Jurkat cell RNA spiked in. The chain combines TRBV11-3 with TRBJ2-1, with 8 nucleotides matching TRBD2. CDR3 sequence reads: CASSLELADNEQFF. CDR3 DNA: TGTGCCAGCAGCTTAGAACTAGCGGACAATGAGCAGTTCTTC.